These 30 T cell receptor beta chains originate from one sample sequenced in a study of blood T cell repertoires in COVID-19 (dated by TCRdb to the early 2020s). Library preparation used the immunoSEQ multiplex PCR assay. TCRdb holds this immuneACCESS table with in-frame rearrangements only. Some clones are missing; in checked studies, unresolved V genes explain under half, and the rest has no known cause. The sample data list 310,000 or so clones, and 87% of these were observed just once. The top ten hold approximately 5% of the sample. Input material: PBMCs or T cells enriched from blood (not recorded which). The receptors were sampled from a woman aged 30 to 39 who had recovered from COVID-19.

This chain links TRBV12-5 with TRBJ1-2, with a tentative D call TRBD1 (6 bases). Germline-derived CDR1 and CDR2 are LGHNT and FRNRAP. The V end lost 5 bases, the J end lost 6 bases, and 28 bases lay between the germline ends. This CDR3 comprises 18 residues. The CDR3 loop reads CASGPHGGGAKGWDGYTF. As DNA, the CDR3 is TGTGCTAGTGGTCCCCATGGAGGGGGGGCAAAAGGGTGGGATGGCTACACCTTC.

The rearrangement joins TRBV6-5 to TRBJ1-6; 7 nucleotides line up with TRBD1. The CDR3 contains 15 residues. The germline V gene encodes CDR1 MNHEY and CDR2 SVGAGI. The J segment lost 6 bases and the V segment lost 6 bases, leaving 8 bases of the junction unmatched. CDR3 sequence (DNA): TGTGCCAGCAGGGGTAGGGGGCTCGTTAATTCACCCCTCCACTTT. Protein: CASRGRGLVNSPLHF.

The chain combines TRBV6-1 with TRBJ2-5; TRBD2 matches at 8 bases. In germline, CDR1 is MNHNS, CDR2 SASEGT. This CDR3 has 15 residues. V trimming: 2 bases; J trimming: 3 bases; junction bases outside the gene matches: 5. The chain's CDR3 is CASSESGGMEETQYF. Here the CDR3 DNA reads TGTGCCAGCAGTGAATCGGGAGGGATGGAAGAGACCCAGTACTTC.

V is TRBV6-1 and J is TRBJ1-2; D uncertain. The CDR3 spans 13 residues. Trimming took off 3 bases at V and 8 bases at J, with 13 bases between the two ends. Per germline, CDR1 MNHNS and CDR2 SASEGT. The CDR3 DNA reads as TGTGCCAGCAGTGATAGCGGGCCACGGGGCTACACCTTC. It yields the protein CASSDSGPRGYTF.

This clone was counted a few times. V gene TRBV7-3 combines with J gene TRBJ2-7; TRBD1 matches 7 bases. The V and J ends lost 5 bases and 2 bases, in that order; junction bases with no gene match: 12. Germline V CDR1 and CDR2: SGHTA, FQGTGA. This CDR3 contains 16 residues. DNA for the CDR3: TGTGCCAGCAGCCCGTCAACAGGGGTGGGGACCTACGAGCAGTACTTC. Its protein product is CASSPSTGVGTYEQYF.

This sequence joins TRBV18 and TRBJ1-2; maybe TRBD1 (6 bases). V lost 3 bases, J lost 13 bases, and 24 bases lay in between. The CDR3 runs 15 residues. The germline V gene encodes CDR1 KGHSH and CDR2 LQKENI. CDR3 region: CASSPPEGGRVSSTF. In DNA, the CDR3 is TGTGCCAGCTCACCGCCGGAGGGGGGGCGGGTGTCGTCCACCTTC.

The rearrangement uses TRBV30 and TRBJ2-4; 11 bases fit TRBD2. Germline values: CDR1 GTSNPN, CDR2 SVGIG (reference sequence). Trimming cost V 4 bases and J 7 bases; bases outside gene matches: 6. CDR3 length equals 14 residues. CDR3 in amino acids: CAWKLAGGSNIQYF. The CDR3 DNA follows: TGTGCCTGGAAGCTAGCGGGGGGTTCTAACATTCAGTACTTC. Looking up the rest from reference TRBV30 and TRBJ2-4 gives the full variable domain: SQTIHQWPATLVQPVGSPLSLECTVEGTSNPNLYWYRQAAGRGLQLLFYSVGIGQISSEVPQNLSASRPQDRQFILSSKKLLLSDSGFYLCAWKLAGGSNIQYFGAGTRLSVL.

CDR3 amino acids: CASRGTGAIQPQHF. In DNA, the CDR3 is TGTGCCAGCAGGGGGACAGGGGCTATTCAGCCCCAGCATTTT. The chain employs TRBV6-5 and TRBJ1-5, with TRBD1 matching over 10 bases. V was clipped by 6 bases and J by 6 bases; unmatched bases: 5. This CDR3 is built from 14 residues. Germline loops: CDR1 MNHEY, CDR2 SVGAGI.

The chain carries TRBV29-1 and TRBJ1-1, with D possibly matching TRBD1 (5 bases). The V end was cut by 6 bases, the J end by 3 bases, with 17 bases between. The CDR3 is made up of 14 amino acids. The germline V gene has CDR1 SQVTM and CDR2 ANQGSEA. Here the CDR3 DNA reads TGCAGCGTAGAACCGGGGGAGGAGGACACTGAAGCTTTCTTT. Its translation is CSVEPGEEDTEAFF.

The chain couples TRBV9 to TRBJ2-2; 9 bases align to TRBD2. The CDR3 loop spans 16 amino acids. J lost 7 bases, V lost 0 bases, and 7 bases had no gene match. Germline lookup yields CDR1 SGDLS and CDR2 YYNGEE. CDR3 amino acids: CASSVASAGGIGELFF. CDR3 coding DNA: TGTGCCAGCAGCGTAGCATCAGCGGGGGGAATCGGGGAGCTGTTTTTT.

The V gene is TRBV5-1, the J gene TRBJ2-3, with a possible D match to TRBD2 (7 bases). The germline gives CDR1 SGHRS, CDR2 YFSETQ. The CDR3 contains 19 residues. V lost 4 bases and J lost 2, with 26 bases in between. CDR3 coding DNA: TGCGCCAGCAGCCATAGCGAGGGGGGGCCGGTACCTACCACAGATACGCAGTATTTT. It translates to CASSHSEGGPVPTTDTQYF.

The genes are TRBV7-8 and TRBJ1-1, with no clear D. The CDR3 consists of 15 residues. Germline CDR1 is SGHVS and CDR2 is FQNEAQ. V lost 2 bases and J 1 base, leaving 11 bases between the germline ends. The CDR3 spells CASSLQPTQNTEAFF. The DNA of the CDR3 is TGTGCCAGCAGCTTACAGCCGACTCAGAACACTGAAGCTTTCTTT.

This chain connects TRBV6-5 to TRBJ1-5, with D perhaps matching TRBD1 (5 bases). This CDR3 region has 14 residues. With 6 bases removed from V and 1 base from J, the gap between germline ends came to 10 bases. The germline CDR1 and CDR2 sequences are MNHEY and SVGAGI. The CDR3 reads CASSPGGSNQPQHF. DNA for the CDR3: TGTGCCAGCAGCCCCGGGGGGAGCAATCAGCCCCAGCATTTT.

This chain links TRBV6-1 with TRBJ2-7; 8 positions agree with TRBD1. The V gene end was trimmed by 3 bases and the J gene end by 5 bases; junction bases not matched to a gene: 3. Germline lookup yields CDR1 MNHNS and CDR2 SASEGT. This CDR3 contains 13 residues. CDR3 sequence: CASSDRGRDEQYF. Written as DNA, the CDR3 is TGTGCCAGCAGTGACAGGGGGCGAGACGAGCAGTACTTC.

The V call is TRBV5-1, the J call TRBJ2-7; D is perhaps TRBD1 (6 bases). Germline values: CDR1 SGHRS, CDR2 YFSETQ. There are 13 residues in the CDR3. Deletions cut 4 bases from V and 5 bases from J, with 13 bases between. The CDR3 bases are TGCGCCAGCAGCCAACCAACAGGGAACGAGCAGTACTTC. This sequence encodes CASSQPTGNEQYF.

DNA of the CDR3: TGTGCCAGCAGCCAACCCCGAGGGGGGGCCACTGAAGCTTTCTTT. It translates to CASSQPRGGATEAFF. The chain links TRBV6-2 or TRBV6-3 to TRBJ1-1; tentatively, D is TRBD1 (6 bases). Germline CDR1 reads MNHEY; CDR2 reads SVGEGT. Trimming shortened V by 6 bases and J by 4 bases, and 18 bases separated the two germline ends. CDR3 length: 15 residues.

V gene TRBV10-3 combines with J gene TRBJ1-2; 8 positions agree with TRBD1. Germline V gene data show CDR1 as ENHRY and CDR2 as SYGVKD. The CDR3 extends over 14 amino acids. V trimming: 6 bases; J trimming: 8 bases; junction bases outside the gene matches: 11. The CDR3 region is CAISASSTGGGYTF. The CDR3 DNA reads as TGTGCCATCAGCGCAAGCTCTACAGGGGGAGGCTACACCTTC.

CDR3 loop: CASSFAAGELPLHF. CDR3 bases: TGTGCCAGCAGTTTTGCGGCAGGGGAACTTCCCCTCCACTTT. The chain employs TRBV27 and TRBJ1-6; D is possibly TRBD1 (6 bases). Germline V CDR1 and CDR2: MNHEY, SMNVEV (reference sequence). The CDR3 extends over 14 amino acids. V was pared by 3 bases and J by 13 bases, with 16 bases between.

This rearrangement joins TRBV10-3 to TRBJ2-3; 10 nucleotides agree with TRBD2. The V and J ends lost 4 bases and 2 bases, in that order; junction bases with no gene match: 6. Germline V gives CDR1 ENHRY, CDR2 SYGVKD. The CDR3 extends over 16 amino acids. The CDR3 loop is CAISALAGAFTDTQYF. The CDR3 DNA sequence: TGTGCCATCAGTGCGCTAGCGGGGGCCTTCACAGATACGCAGTATTTT.

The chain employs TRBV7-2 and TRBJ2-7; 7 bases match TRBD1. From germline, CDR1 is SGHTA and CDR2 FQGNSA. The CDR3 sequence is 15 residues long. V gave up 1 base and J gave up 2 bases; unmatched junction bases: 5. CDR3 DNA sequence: TGTGCCAGCAGCTTAGGTGGGACAGCGGCCTACGAGCAGTACTTC. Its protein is CASSLGGTAAYEQYF.

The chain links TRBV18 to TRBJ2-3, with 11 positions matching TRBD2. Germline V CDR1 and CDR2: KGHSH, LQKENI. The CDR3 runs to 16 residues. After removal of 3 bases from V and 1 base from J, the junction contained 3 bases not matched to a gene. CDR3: CASSPVSGGGTDTQYF. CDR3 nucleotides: TGTGCCAGCTCACCGGTTAGCGGGGGGGGCACAGATACGCAGTATTTT.

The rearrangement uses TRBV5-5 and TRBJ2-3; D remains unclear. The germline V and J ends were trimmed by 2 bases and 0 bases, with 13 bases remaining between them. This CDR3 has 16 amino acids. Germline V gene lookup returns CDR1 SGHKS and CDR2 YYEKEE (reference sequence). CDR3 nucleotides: TGTGCCAGCAGCTTCGGTGGCGGCACTAGCACAGATACGCAGTATTTT. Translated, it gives CASSFGGGTSTDTQYF.

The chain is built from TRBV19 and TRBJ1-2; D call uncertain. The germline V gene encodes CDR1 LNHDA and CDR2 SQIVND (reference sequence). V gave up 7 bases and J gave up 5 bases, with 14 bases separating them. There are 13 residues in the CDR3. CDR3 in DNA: TGTGCCAGTACTCGAGGAGGGCTATATGGCTACACCTTC. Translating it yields CASTRGGLYGYTF.

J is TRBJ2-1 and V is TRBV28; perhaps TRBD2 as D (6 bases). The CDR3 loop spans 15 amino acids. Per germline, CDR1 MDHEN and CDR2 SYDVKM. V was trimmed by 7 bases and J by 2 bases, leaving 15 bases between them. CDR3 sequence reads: CASKTPTGAYNEQFF. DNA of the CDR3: TGTGCCAGCAAAACCCCCACGGGGGCCTACAATGAGCAGTTCTTC.

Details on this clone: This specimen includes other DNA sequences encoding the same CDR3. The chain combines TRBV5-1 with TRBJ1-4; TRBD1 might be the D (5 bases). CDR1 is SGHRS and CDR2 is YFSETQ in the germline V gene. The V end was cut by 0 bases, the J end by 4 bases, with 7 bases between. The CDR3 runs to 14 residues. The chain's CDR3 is CASSLAGFNEKLFF. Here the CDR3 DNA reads TGCGCCAGCAGCTTGGCAGGGTTTAATGAAAAACTGTTTTTT.

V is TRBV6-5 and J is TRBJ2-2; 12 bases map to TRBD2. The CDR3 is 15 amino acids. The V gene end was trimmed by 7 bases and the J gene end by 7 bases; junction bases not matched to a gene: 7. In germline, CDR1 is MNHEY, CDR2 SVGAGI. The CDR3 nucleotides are TGTGCCAGCACCCCACTAGCGGGGGGCCTCGGGGAGCTGTTTTTT. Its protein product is CASTPLAGGLGELFF.

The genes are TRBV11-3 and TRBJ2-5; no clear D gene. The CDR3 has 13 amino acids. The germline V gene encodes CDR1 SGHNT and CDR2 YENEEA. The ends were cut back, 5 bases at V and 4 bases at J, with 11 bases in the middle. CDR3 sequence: CASSPLNGETQYF. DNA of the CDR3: TGTGCCAGCAGCCCCCTCAACGGAGAGACCCAGTACTTC.

In DNA, the CDR3 is TGCAGCGTTTCAACCGGGACTACCAACACCGGGGAGCTGTTTTTT. Amino acid sequence: CSVSTGTTNTGELFF. V usage is TRBV29-1 and J usage is TRBJ2-2; 7 bases fit TRBD2. CDR1 and CDR2 (germline): SQVTM, ANQGSEA. The CDR3 totals 15 residues. Trimming took 5 bases from V and 2 from J; bases not matched to a gene: 8.

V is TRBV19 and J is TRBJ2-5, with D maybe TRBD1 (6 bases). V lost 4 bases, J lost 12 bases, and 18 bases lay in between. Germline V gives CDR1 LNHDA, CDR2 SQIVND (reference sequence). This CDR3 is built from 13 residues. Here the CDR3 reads CASSRQGHPAEYF. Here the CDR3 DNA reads TGTGCCAGTAGTAGGCAGGGACACCCCGCGGAGTACTTC.

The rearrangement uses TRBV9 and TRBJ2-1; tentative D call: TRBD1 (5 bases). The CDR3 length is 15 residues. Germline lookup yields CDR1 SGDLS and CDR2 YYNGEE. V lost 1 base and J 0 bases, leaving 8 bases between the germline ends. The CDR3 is CASSVQGISYNEQFF. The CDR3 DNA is TGTGCCAGCAGCGTACAGGGTATCTCCTACAATGAGCAGTTCTTC.